This section outlines one T cell receptor (beta chain) sequence together with its context. This CDR3 contains 16 residues. CDR1 is LNHDA and CDR2 is SQIVND in the germline V gene (reference sequence). The V gene end was trimmed by 4 bases and the J gene end by 1 base; junction bases not matched to a gene: 7. The data derive from a study of control samples from healthy donors and cancer patients. TCRdb's copy holds only in-frame clones and misses some; the assay was immunoSEQ multiplex PCR. The repertoire includes roughly 18,000 clones, 85% to 90% of them detected once, and approximately 9.3% sits in the top ten.

The sequence was collected from a woman aged 55-70 years with head and neck cancer. The chain couples TRBV19 to TRBJ2-1; TRBD2 aligns across 7 bases. Sequenced: PBMCs. The CDR3 coding sequence is TGTGCCAGTAGTAATTCTGGGGGGGAGTCCTACAATGAGCAGTTCTTC. Amino acids: CASSNSGGESYNEQFF.